These T cell receptor beta chains were read from a single sample in a study of siplizumab effects on memory and regulatory T cells. Repertoires were generated with immunoSEQ multiplex PCR, while TCRdb's copy carries only in-frame clones and drops some. The table records roughly 100,000 clones, 93% of them present only once. The material sequenced was CD8+ T cells sorted from blood. The receptor set was obtained from a human donor in good health. Both conserved end residues are part of each CDR3. Each record gives: V gene, clone size, D gene, J gene, CDR3 length, CDR3 DNA, CDR3 protein. The D gene is left open where the match is weak. The listing skips clone size in some rows; elsewhere it reads once, few, many or a size class.

>TRBV7-9|NA|NA|TRBJ2-3|13
TGTGCCAGCAGGTCCCCTAGCACAGATACGCAGTATTTT
CASRSPSTDTQYF
>TRBV7-9|NA|NA|TRBJ1-1|14
TGTGCCAGCAGCTTAACCCTAAAGAACACTGAAGCTTTCTTT
CASSLTLKNTEAFF
>TRBV27|NA|TRBD2|TRBJ2-1|15
TGTGCCAGCAGTTCTTTGGGACTAGGATACAATGAGCAGTTCTTC
CASSSLGLGYNEQFF
>TRBV6-1|NA|TRBD1|TRBJ1-1|15
TGTGCCAGCAGTGAGCGGACAGGGGTCAGTACTGAAGCTTTCTTT
CASSERTGVSTEAFF
>TRBV14|NA|TRBD1|TRBJ1-2|16
TGTGCCAGCAGCCGGTCCGGGACAGGAGTTAACTATGGCTACACCTTC
CASSRSGTGVNYGYTF
>TRBV5-6|NA|NA|TRBJ2-5|13
TGTGCCAGCAGCTTGAAGGGGCTCGGGACCCAGTACTTC
CASSLKGLGTQYF
>TRBV13|NA|TRBD1|TRBJ1-6|16
TGTGCCAGCAGCTCACGGGACAGGGGTTTGGATTCACCCCTCCACTTT
CASSSRDRGLDSPLHF
>TRBV10-3|NA|TRBD1|TRBJ1-5|17
TGTGCCATCAGTGAGCTATGGGGGACAGGGGGCTCTCAGCCCCAGCATTTT
CAISELWGTGGSQPQHF
>TRBV27|NA|NA|TRBJ2-2|15
TGTGCCAGCAGTTTCACAGGAAGACGTGGCGGGGAGCTGTTTTTT
CASSFTGRRGGELFF
>TRBV5-1|NA|TRBD1|TRBJ1-1|15
TGCGCCAGCAGCTCAGGACAGGGGTTGAGCACTGAAGCTTTCTTT
CASSSGQGLSTEAFF
>TRBV4-2|NA|TRBD2|TRBJ2-3|16
TGTGCCAGCAGCCAAGGGACTAGCCGAAGCACAGATACGCAGTATTTT
CASSQGTSRSTDTQYF
>TRBV27|NA|NA|TRBJ1-5|13
TGTGCCAGCAGTTTGGGTCGTCAGCAGCCCCAGCATTTT
CASSLGRQQPQHF
>TRBV7-9|NA|NA|TRBJ2-1|12
TGTGCCAGCAGCGCGGGACACAATGAGCAGTTCTTC
CASSAGHNEQFF
>TRBV19|NA|NA|TRBJ1-4|15
TGTGCCAGTAGTATCATGGGGGGAAATCAGGAAAAACTGTTTTTT
CASSIMGGNQEKLFF
>TRBV7-8|NA|NA|TRBJ2-7|12
TGTGCCAGCAGCTTAAGCCCCCGGGAGCAGTACTTC
CASSLSPREQYF
>TRBV19|NA|TRBD1|TRBJ2-7|13
TGTGCCAGTAGTATCGCAGGGGGCTACGAGCAGTACTTC
CASSIAGGYEQYF
>TRBV30|NA|TRBD1|TRBJ2-7|14
TGTGCCTGGAGTACAGGGGGCAGGGCCTACGAGCAGTACTTC
CAWSTGGRAYEQYF
>TRBV7-2|NA|TRBD1|TRBJ1-1|15
TGTGCCAGCAGCTTAAGTCAGGGGGGGACCACTGAAGCTTTCTTT
CASSLSQGGTTEAFF
>TRBV5-8|NA|TRBD1|TRBJ1-3|15
TGTGCCAGCAGCTGGGACAGGGGCTCTGGAAACACCATATATTTT
CASSWDRGSGNTIYF
>TRBV7-3|NA|NA|TRBJ2-5|15
TGTGCCAGCAGCTTAAGTCCTGGTATTCAAGAGACCCAGTACTTC
CASSLSPGIQETQYF
>TRBV4-1|NA|NA|TRBJ1-2|15
TGCGCCAGCAGCCAAGATAGGGATTGGGGCTATGGCTACACCTTC
CASSQDRDWGYGYTF
>TRBV9|NA|NA|TRBJ1-4|12
TGTGCCAGCAGCTCCCAGGGTGAAAAACTGTTTTTT
CASSSQGEKLFF
>TRBV4-1|NA|NA|TRBJ2-7|15
TGCGCCAGCAGCCCTCTCGTGAGGGGTTCCTACGAGCAGTACTTC
CASSPLVRGSYEQYF
>TRBV30|once|NA|TRBJ2-4|15
TGTGCCTGGAGCCTGGGGAGGGGGGCCAAAAACATTCAGTACTTC
CAWSLGRGAKNIQYF
>TRBV7-9|NA|TRBD1|TRBJ2-7|15
TGTGCCAGCAGCTTCGGGACAGGAGGTGTGGAAGAGCAGTACTTC
CASSFGTGGVEEQYF
>TRBV27|NA|NA|TRBJ2-2|15
TGTGCCAGCAGTTCGGCTTGGGGGGCTGGAGGGGAGCTGTTTTTT
CASSSAWGAGGELFF
>TRBV27|NA|TRBD2|TRBJ2-3|15
TGTGCCAGCAGTATAGCGGGAGGAACCACAGATACGCAGTATTTT
CASSIAGGTTDTQYF
>TRBV7-3|once|NA|TRBJ2-2|16
TGTGCCAGCGGATATGCGGGGGCATCGAACACCGGGGAGCTGTTTTTT
CASGYAGASNTGELFF
>TRBV21-1|once|NA|TRBJ2-2|19
TGTGCCAGCAGCAAAGCGCTGGGTAGCGGGAGGGTTGGAGCCGGGGAGCTGTTTTTT
CASSKALGSGRVGAGELFF
>TRBV7-8|once|TRBD2|TRBJ2-1|16
TGTGCCAGCAGCCCCCAGGCGGGGGGTGGTCCCGATGAGCAGTTCTTC
CASSPQAGGGPDEQFF
>TRBV4-2|NA|TRBD2|TRBJ2-7|17
TGTGCCAGCAGCCAAGTGTCCGGCGGGGGACTCCTATACGAGCAGTACTTC
CASSQVSGGGLLYEQYF
>TRBV5-1|NA|NA|TRBJ1-1|14
TGCGCCAGCAGCTTGGAACAGTTGAACACTGAAGCTTTCTTT
CASSLEQLNTEAFF
>TRBV27|NA|TRBD2|TRBJ2-5|15
TGTGCCAGCAGCCCGGGACTAGCGGGTGGGGAGACCCAGTACTTC
CASSPGLAGGETQYF
>TRBV6-1|NA|NA|TRBJ1-1|15
TGTGCCAGCAGTGAAACCACACCAGAAGGGACTGAAGCTTTCTTT
CASSETTPEGTEAFF
>TRBV5-6|NA|NA|TRBJ2-2|14
TGTGCCAGCAAGGGAGGGGGCTTAACCGGGGAGCTGTTTTTT
CASKGGGLTGELFF
>TRBV13|NA|TRBD1|TRBJ1-4|14
TGTGCCAGCAGCCCAGGGGGCCCTAATGAAAAACTGTTTTTT
CASSPGGPNEKLFF
>TRBV7-9|NA|TRBD1|TRBJ1-2|15
TGTGCCAGCAGCTTACACCCCGCACAGGGGCATGGCTACACCTTC
CASSLHPAQGHGYTF
>TRBV27|NA|NA|TRBJ1-5|13
TGTGCCAGCAGTTCGAATAGCAATCAGCCCCAGCATTTT
CASSSNSNQPQHF